This TCR beta chain was sequenced during a study of T cells after yellow fever vaccination. Study summary: Any fraction with a low cell number was prepared using SMART-Seq v4 Ultra Low Input. General observations from the study: After the booster, roughly 96% of CD4 and roughly nine tenths of CD8 primary-response clones were re-detected.

As regards this clonotype: Its target is unknown.

TCRdb independently ran MiXCR on the 5' RACE reads; one entry per CDR3 protein. Of hundreds of thousands of distinct CDR3 sequences listed, 8.5% to 10% are singletons. The CDR3 covers 13 residues. Trimming shortened V by 1 base and J by 8 bases, and 8 bases separated the two germline ends. Per the germline V gene, CDR1 is SGHAT and CDR2 is FQNNGV. The sequencing here drew on PBMCs, taken on the day of the first yellow fever vaccination. The TCR sequence derives from a man between 18 and 35 years old who received the YFV17D yellow fever vaccine. The chain is built from TRBV11-2 and TRBJ1-4, with a weak D call TRBD1 (5 bases). CDR3 nucleotide sequence: TGTGCCAGCAGCTTAGCGGGGACCGAAAAACTGTTTTTT. Amino acids: CASSLAGTEKLFF. The complete variable domain, with remaining parts taken from reference TRBV11-2 and TRBJ1-4, reads EAGVAQSPRYKIIEKRQSVAFWCNPISGHATLYWYQQILGQGPKLLIQFQNNGVVDDSQLPKDRFSAERLKGVDSTLKIQPAKLEDSAVYLCASSLAGTEKLFFGSGTQLSVL.